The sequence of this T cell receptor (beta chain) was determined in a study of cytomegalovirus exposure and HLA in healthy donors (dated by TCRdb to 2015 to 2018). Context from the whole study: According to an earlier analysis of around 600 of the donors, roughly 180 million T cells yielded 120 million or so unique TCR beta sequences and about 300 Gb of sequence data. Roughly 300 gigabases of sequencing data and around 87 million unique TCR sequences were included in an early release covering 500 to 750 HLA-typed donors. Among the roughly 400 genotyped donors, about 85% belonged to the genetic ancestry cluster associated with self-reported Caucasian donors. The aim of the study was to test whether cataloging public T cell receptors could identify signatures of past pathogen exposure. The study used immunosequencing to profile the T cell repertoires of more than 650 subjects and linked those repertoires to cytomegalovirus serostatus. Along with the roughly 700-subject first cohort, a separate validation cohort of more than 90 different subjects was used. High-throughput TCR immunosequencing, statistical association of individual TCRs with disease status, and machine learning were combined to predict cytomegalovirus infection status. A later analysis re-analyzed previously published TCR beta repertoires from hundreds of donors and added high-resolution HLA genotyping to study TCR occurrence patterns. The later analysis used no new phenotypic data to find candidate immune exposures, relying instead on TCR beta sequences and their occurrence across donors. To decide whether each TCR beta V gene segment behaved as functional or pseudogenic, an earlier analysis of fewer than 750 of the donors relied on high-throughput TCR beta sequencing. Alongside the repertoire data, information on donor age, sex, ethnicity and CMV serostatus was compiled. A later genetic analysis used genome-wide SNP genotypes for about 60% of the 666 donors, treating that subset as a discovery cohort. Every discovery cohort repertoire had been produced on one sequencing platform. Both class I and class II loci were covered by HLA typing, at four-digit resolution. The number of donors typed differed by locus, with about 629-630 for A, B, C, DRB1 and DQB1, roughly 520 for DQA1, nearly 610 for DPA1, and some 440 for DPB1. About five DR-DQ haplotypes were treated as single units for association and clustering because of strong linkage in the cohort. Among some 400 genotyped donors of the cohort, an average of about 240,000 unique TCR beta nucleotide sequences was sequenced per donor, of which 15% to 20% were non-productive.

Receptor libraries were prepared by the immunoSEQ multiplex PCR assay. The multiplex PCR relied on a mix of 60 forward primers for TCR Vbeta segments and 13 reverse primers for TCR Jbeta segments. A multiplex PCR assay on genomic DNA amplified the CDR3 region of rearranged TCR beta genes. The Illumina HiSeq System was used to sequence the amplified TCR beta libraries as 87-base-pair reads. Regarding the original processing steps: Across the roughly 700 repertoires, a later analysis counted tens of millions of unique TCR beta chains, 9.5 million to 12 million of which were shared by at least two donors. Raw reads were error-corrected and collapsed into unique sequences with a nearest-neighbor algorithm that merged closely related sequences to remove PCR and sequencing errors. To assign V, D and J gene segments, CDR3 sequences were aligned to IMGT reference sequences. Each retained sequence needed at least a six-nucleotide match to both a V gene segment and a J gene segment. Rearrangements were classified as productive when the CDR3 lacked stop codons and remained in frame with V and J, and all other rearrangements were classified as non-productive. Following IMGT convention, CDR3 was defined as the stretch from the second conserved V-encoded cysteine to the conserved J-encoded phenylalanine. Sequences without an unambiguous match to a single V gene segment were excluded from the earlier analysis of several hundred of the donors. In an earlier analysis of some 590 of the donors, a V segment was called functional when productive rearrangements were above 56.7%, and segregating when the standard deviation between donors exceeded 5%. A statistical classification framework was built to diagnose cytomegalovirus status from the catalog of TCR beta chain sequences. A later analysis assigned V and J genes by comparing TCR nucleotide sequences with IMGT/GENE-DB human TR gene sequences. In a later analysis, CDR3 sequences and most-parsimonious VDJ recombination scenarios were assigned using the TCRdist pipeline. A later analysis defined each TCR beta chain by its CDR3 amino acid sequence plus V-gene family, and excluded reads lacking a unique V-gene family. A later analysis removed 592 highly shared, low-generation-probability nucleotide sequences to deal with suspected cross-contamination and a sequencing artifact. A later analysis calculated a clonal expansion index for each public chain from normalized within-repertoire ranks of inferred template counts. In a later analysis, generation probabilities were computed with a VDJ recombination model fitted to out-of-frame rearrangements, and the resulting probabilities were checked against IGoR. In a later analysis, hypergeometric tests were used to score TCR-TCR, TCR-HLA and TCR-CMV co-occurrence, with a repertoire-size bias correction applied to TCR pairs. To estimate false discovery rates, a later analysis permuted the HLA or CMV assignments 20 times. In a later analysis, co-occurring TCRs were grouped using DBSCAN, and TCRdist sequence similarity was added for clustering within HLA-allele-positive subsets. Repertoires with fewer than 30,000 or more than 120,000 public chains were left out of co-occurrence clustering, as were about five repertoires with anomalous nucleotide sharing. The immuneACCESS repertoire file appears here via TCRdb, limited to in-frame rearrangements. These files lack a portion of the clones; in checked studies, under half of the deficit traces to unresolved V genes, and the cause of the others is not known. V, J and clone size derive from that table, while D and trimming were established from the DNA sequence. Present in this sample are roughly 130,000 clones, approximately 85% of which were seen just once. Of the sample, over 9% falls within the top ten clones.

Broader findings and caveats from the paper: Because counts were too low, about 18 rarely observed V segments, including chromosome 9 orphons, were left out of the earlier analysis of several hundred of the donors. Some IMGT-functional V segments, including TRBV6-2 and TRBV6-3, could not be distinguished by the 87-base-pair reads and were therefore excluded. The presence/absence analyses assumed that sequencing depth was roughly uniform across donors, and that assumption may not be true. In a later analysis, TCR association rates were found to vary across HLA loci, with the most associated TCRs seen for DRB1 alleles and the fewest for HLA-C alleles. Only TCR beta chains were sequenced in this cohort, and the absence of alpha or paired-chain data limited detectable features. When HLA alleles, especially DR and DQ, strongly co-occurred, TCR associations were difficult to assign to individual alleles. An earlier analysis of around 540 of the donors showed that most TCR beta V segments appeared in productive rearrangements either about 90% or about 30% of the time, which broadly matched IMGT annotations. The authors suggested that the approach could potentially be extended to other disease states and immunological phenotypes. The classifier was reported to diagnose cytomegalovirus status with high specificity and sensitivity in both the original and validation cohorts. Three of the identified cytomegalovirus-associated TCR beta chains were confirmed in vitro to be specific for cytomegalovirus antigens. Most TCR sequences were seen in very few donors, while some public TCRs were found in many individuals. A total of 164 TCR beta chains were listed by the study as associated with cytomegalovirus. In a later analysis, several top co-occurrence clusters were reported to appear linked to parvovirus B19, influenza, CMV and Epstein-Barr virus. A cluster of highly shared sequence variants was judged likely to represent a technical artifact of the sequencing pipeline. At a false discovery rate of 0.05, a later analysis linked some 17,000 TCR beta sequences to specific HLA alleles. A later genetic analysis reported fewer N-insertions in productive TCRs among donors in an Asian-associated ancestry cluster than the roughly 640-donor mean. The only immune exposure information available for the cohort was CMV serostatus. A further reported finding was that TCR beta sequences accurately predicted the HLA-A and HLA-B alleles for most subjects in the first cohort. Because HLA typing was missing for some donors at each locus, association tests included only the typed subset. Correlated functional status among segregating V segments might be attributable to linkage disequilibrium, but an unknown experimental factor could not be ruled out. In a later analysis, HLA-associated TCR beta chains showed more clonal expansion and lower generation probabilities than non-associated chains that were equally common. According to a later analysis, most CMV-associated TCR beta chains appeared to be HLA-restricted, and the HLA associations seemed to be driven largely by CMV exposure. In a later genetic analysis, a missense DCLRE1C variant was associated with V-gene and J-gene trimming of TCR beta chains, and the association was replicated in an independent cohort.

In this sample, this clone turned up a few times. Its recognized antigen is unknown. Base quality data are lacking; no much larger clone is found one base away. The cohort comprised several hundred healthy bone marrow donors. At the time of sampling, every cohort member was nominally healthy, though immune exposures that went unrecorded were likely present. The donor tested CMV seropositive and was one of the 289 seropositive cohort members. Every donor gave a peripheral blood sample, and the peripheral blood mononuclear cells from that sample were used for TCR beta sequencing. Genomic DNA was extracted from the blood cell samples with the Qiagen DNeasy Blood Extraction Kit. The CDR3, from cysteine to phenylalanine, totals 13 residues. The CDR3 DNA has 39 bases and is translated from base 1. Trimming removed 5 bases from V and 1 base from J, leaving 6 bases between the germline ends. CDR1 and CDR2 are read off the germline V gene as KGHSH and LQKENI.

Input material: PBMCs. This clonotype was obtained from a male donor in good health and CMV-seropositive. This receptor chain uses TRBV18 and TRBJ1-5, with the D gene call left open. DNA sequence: TGTGCCAGCTCAGGAGACAGCAATCAGCCCCAGCATTTT. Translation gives CASSGDSNQPQHF. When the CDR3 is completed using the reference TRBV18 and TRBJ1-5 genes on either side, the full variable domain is NAGVMQNPRHLVRRRGQEARLRCSPMKGHSHVYWYRQLPEEGLKFMVYLQKENIIDESGMPKERFSAEFPKEGPSILRIQQVVRGDSAAYFCASSGDSNQPQHFGDGTRLSIL.